The 14 T cell receptor beta chains presented below share a single source sample, sequenced in a study of graft-versus-host responses after intestinal transplantation. Assay used: immunoSEQ multiplex PCR; TCRdb lists only in-frame clones, some missing. The sample shows about 130,000 clones, roughly 91% of them seen only once. Antigens for these TCRs are unknown. Source: unstimulated CD4+ T cells sorted from spleen or lymph node cells, taken before intestinal transplant. These TCRs come from a human donor who received an intestinal transplant.

This chain connects TRBV4-2 to TRBJ2-4, with D perhaps TRBD1 (5 bases). The V gene lost 1 base and the J gene lost 0 bases, with 16 bases spanning the gap. This CDR3 has 18 residues. Per germline, CDR1 LGHNA and CDR2 YNFKEQ. CDR3 protein: CASSQAWFDRGAKNIQYF. The CDR3 bases are TGTGCCAGCAGCCAAGCATGGTTCGACAGAGGAGCCAAAAACATTCAGTACTTC.

This chain links TRBV9 with TRBJ2-6, with D possibly TRBD1 on 6 matching bases. Trimming took off 0 bases at V and 4 bases at J, with 17 bases between the two ends. CDR3 length equals 18 residues. CDR1 and CDR2 (germline): SGDLS, YYNGEE. The CDR3 reads CASSVGLTGSTGANVLTF. As DNA, the CDR3 is TGTGCCAGCAGCGTAGGATTGACAGGTAGTACCGGGGCCAACGTCCTGACTTTC.

V is TRBV25-1 and J is TRBJ2-3; D possibly corresponds to TRBD1 (5 bases). Trimming pared 6 bases from V and 1 base from J, leaving 8 bases between. The CDR3 is made up of 13 amino acids. Germline-derived CDR1 and CDR2 are MGHDK and SYGVNS. In nucleotides, the CDR3 is TGTGCCAGCAGCCTACAGGGCACAGATACGCAGTATTTT. Translating gives CASSLQGTDTQYF.

The CDR3 nucleotides read TGTGCCAGCAGCTTAACTACCCTTTTCTACGAGCAGTACTTC. Amino acid sequence: CASSLTTLFYEQYF. This sequence joins TRBV7-3 and TRBJ2-7; no clear D. V was clipped by 0 bases and J by 3 bases, with 9 bases between them. This CDR3 is 14 amino acids long. Germline CDR1 SGHTA, CDR2 FQGTGA. The complete variable domain, with remaining parts taken from reference TRBV7-3 and TRBJ2-7, reads GAGVSQTPSNKVTEKGKYVELRCDPISGHTALYWYRQSLGQGPEFLIYFQGTGAADDSGLPNDRFFAVRPEGSVSTLKIQRTERGDSAVYLCASSLTTLFYEQYFGPGTRLTVT.

The chain's CDR3 is CASSQAGGGGGEQYF. The CDR3 coding sequence is TGTGCCAGCAGCCAAGCAGGGGGGGGAGGCGGTGAGCAGTACTTC. This chain uses TRBV4-2 with TRBJ2-7; D assignment may be TRBD1 or TRBD2 (7 bases each). The length of the CDR3 is 15 residues. The germline CDR1 and CDR2 sequences are LGHNA and YNFKEQ. V was shortened by 1 base and J by 7 bases, with 17 bases between the two germline ends.

This chain uses TRBV28 with TRBJ2-7; 9 nucleotides match TRBD1. The CDR3 spans 16 residues. The junction had 10 bases not matched to a gene; V was cut back by 3 bases and J by 4 bases. Germline lookup yields CDR1 MDHEN and CDR2 SYDVKM. The chain's CDR3 is CASSLPLGTGNYEQYF. The CDR3, as DNA: TGTGCCAGCAGTTTGCCACTGGGGACAGGGAATTACGAGCAGTACTTC.

The chain recombines TRBV30 with TRBJ1-3; 7 positions agree with TRBD1. Trimming at V came to 7 bases and at J to 2 bases, leaving 5 bases not matched to a gene. Germline V lookup: CDR1 GTSNPN, CDR2 SVGIG (reference sequence). There are 13 residues in the CDR3. The CDR3, as DNA: TGTGCCTTTAAACAGGGGCCTGGAAACACCATATATTTT. Amino acid sequence: CAFKQGPGNTIYF.

This chain joins TRBV28 and TRBJ1-5; D is undetermined. CDR1 MDHEN and CDR2 SYDVKM come from the germline V gene. V was clipped by 1 base and J by 0 bases, with 10 bases between them. The CDR3 is made up of 16 amino acids. CDR3 in amino acids: CASSLFTRNSNQPQHF. The CDR3, as DNA: TGTGCCAGCAGTTTATTTACCAGGAATAGCAATCAGCCCCAGCATTTT.

This chain joins TRBV5-4 and TRBJ2-7, with TRBD1 matching over 9 bases. Trimming cost V 3 bases and J 6 bases; bases outside gene matches: 4. There are 13 residues in the CDR3. Germline-derived CDR1 and CDR2 are SGHNT and YYREEE (reference sequence). The DNA of the CDR3 is TGTGCCAGCAGCTGGGACAGGGCTCGCGAGCAGTACTTC. Translation gives CASSWDRAREQYF.

This clone was counted a single time. This chain links TRBV7-8 with TRBJ2-3; the match to TRBD2 covers 8 bases. Germline-derived CDR1 and CDR2 are SGHVS and FQNEAQ. J was trimmed by 3 bases and V by 3 bases; bases with no gene match: 5. The CDR3 contains 15 residues. The CDR3 protein is CASSLGLVRTDTQYF. The CDR3 DNA reads TGTGCCAGCAGCTTGGGACTAGTGCGTACAGATACGCAGTATTTT. Full variable domain (rest looked up from reference TRBV7-8 and TRBJ2-3): GAGVSQSPRYKVAKRGQDVALRCDPISGHVSLFWYQQALGQGPEFLTYFQNEAQLDKSGLPSDRFFAERPEGSVSTLKIQRTQQEDSAVYLCASSLGLVRTDTQYFGPGTRLTVL.

V and J are TRBV7-6 and TRBJ2-2; D is undetermined. V lost 5 bases and J 7 bases, leaving 11 bases between the germline ends. This CDR3 has 13 residues. The V gene's germline CDR1 is SGHVS and CDR2 FNYEAQ. This CDR3 is CASSPASVGELFF. The CDR3 region has the DNA TGTGCCAGCAGCCCCGCGTCGGTCGGGGAGCTGTTTTTT.

The chain has TRBV5-1 and TRBJ1-1; perhaps TRBD1 as D (5 bases). CDR1 and CDR2 from the germline V gene are SGHRS and YFSETQ. The CDR3 spans 15 residues. Trimming removed 0 bases at V and 0 bases at J, with 9 bases between. CDR3 protein: CASSLVGGLNTEAFF. The DNA for the CDR3 is TGCGCCAGCAGCTTGGTTGGGGGGTTGAACACTGAAGCTTTCTTT.

The chain joins TRBV10-1 to TRBJ2-1; tentatively, D is TRBD2 (6 bases). V lost 7 bases and J 9 bases, leaving 13 bases between the germline ends. Germline V lookup: CDR1 WNHNN, CDR2 SYGVQD (reference sequence). This CDR3 spans 12 amino acids. CDR3 loop: CASTGRWSEQFF. In nucleotides, the CDR3 is TGCGCCAGCACGGGGAGGTGGAGTGAGCAGTTCTTC.

CDR3 loop: CASRQGNTIYF. The CDR3 nucleotides read TGTGCCAGCAGACAGGGAAACACCATATATTTT. The chain employs TRBV27 and TRBJ1-3; unclear D gene. Germline V CDR1 and CDR2: MNHEY, SMNVEV (reference sequence). CDR3 size: 11 residues. Trimming removed 6 bases from V and 4 bases from J, with 4 bases in between.